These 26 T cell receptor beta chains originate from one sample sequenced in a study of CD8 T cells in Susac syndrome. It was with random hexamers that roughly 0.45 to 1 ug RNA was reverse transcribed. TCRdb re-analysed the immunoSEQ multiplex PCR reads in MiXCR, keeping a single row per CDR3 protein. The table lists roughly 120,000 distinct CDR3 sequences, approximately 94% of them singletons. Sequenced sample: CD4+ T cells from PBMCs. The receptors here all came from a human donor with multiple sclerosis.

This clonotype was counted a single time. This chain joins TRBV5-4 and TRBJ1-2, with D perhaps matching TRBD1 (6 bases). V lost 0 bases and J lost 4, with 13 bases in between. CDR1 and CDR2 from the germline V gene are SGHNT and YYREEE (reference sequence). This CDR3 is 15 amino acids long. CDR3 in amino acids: CASSLEPGAGYGYTF. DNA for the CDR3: TGTGCCAGCAGCTTGGAGCCGGGGGCAGGCTATGGCTACACCTTC.

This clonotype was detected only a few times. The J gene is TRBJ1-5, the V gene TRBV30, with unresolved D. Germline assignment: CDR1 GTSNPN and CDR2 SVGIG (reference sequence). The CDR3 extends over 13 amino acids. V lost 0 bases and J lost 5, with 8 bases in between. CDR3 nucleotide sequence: TGTGCCTGGAGTGTAGGTCTAGATCAGCCCCAGCATTTT. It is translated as CAWSVGLDQPQHF.

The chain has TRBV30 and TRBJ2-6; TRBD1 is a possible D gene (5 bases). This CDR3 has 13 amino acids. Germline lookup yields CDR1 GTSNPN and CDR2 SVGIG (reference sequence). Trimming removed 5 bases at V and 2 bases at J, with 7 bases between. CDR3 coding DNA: TGTGCCTGGGGGGCGCCTGGGGCCAACGTCCTGACTTTC. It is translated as CAWGAPGANVLTF.

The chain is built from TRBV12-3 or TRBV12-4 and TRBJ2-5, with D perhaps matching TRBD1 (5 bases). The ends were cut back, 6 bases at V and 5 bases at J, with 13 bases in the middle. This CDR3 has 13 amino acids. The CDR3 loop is CASRPSGSETQYF. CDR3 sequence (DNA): TGTGCCAGCAGGCCATCAGGGTCGGAGACCCAGTACTTC.

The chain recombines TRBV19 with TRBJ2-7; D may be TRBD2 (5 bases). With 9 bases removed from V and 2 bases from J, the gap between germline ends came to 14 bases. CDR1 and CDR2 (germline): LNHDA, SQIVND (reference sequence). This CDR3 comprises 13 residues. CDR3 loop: CASSEAATYEQYF. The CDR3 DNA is TGTGCCAGCTCAGAAGCGGCCACCTACGAGCAGTACTTC.

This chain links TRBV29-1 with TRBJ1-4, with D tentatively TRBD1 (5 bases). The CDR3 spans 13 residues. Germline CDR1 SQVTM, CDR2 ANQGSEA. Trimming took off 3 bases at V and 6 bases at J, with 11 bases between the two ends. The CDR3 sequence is CSVDRQGYEKLFF. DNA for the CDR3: TGCAGCGTTGATAGGCAGGGTTATGAAAAACTGTTTTTT. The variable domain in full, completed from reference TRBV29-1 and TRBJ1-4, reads SAVISQKPSRDICQRGTSLTIQCQVDSQVTMMFWYRQQPGQSLTLIATANQGSEATYESGFVIDKFPISRPNLTFSTLTVSNMSPEDSSIYLCSVDRQGYEKLFFGSGTQLSVL.

The chain's CDR3 is CASSFRGLGKNIQYF. CDR3 coding DNA: TGTGCCAGCAGTTTCCGCGGGCTAGGGAAAAACATTCAGTACTTC. The chain joins TRBV6-2 or TRBV6-3 to TRBJ2-4, with TRBD2 as a possible D gene (5 bases). Trimming removed 4 bases from V and 4 bases from J, with 14 bases in between. The CDR3 length is 15 residues. Per germline, CDR1 MNHEY and CDR2 SVGEGT.

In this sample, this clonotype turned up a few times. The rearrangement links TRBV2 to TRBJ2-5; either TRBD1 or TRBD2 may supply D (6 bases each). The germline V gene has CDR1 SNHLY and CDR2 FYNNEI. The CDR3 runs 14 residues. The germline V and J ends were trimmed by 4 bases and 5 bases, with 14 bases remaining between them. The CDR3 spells CASSGPGGWETQYF. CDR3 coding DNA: TGTGCCAGCAGTGGCCCCGGGGGCTGGGAGACCCAGTACTTC.

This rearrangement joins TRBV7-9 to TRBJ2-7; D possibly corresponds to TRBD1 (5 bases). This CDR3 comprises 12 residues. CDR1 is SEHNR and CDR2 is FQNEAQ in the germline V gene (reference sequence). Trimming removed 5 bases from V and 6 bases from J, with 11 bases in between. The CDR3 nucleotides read TGTGCCAGCAGCCCCCAGGGAAGCGAGCAGTACTTC. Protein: CASSPQGSEQYF.

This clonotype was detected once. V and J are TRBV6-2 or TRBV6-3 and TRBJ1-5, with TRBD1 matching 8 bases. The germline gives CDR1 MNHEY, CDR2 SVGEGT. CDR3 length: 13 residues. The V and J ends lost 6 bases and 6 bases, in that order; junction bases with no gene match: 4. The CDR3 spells CASSGTGGQPQHF. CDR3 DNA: TGTGCCAGCAGCGGGACAGGCGGTCAGCCCCAGCATTTT.

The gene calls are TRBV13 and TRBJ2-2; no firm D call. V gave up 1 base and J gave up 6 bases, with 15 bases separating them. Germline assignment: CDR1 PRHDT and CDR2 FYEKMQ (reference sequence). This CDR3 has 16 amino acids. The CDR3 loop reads CASSLEGPAIPGELFF. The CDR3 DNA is TGTGCCAGCAGCTTAGAAGGGCCCGCCATCCCCGGGGAGCTGTTTTTT.

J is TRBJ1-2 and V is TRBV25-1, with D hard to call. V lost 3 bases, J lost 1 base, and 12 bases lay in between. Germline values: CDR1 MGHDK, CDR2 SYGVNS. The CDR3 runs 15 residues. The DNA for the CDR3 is TGTGCCAGCAGTGATAGCGGGATTATTAACTATGGCTACACCTTC. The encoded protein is CASSDSGIINYGYTF.

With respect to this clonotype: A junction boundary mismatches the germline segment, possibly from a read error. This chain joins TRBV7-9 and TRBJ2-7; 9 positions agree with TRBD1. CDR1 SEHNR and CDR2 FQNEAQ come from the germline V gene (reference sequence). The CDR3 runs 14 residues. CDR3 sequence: CSSEPDRGTYEQYF. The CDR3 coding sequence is TGTTCCAGTGAGCCGGACAGGGGAACATACGAGCAGTACTTC.

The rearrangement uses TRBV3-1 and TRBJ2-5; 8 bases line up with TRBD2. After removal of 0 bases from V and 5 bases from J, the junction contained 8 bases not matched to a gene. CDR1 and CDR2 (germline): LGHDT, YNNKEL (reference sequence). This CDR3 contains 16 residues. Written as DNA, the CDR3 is TGTGCCAGCAGCCAAGATCTGGCTAGCGGGCTGGAGACCCAGTACTTC. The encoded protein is CASSQDLASGLETQYF.

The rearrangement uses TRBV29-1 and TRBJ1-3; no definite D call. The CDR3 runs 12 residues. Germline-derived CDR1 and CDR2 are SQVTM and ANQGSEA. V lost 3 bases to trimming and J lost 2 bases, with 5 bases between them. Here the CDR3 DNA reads TGCAGCGTTGAGGGTACTGGAAACACCATATATTTT. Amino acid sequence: CSVEGTGNTIYF.

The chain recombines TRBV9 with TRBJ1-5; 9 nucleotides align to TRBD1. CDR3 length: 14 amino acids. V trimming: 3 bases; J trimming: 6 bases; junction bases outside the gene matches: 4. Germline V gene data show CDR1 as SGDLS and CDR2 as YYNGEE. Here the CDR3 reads CASSDGQGIQPQHF. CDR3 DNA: TGTGCCAGCAGCGACGGACAGGGGATTCAGCCCCAGCATTTT.

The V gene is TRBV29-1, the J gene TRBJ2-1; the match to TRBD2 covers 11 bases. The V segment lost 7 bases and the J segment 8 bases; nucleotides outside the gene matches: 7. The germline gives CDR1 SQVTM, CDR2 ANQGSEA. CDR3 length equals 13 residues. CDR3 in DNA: TGCAGCGCCCCACTAGCGGGAGTTGATGAGCAGTTCTTC. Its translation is CSAPLAGVDEQFF.

This CDR3 reads CSARHRGDEQFF. DNA of the CDR3: TGCAGTGCTAGACACCGGGGGGATGAGCAGTTCTTC. The chain has TRBV20-1 and TRBJ2-1, with 7 bases matching TRBD2. Germline trimming cut 2 bases from V and 8 bases from J; bases unmatched to any gene: 3. Germline V gives CDR1 DFQATT, CDR2 SNEGSKA (reference sequence). The CDR3 has 12 amino acids.

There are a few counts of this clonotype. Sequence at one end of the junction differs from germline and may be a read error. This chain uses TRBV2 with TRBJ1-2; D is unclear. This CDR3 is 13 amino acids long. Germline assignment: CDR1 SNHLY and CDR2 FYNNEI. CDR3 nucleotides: TGTGCCAGCAGTTTAGGTCCTAATTATGGCTACACCTTC. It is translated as CASSLGPNYGYTF.

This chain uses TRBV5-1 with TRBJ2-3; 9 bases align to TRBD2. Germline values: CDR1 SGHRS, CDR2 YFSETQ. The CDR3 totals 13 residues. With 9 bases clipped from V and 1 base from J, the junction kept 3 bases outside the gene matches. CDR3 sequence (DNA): TGCGCCACCCGGACTAGCGGCACAGATACGCAGTATTTT. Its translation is CATRTSGTDTQYF.

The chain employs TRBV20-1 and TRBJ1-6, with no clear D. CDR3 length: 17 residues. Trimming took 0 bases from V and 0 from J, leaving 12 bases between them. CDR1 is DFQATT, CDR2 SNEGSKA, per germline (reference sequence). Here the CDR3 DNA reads TGCAGTGCTAGAGAGACCTCCAGAGCCTCCTATAATTCACCCCTCCACTTT. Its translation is CSARETSRASYNSPLHF.

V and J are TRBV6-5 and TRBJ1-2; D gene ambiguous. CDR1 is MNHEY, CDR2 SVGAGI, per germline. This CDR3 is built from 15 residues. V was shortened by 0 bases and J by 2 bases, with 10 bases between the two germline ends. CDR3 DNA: TGTGCCAGCAGTTACTCGTCAAGGCTCAACTATGGCTACACCTTC. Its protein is CASSYSSRLNYGYTF.

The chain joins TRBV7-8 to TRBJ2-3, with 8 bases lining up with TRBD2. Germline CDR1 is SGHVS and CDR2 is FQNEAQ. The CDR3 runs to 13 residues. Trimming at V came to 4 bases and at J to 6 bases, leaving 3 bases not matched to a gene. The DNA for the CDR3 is TGTGCCAGCAGCTCGGGGGGGCCGGATACGCAGTATTTT. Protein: CASSSGGPDTQYF.

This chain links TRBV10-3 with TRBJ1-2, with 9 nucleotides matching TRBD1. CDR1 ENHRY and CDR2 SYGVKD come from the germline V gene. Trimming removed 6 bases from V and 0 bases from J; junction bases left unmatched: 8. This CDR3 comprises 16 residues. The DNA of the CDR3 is TGTGCCATCAGGGACGGGACAGGGCTTACTAACTATGGCTACACCTTC. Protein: CAIRDGTGLTNYGYTF.

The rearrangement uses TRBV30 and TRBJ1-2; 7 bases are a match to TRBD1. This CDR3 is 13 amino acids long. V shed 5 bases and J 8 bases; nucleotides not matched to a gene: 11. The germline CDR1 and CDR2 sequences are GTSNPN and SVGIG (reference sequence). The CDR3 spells CAWQGGPRLGYTF. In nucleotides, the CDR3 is TGTGCCTGGCAAGGGGGCCCCCGGCTCGGCTACACCTTC.

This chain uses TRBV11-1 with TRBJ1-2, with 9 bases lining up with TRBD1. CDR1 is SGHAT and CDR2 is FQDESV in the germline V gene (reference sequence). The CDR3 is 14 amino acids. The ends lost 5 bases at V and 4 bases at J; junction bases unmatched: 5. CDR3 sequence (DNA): TGTGCCAGCAGCCCTGGGACAGGGTCCTATGGCTACACCTTC. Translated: CASSPGTGSYGYTF.